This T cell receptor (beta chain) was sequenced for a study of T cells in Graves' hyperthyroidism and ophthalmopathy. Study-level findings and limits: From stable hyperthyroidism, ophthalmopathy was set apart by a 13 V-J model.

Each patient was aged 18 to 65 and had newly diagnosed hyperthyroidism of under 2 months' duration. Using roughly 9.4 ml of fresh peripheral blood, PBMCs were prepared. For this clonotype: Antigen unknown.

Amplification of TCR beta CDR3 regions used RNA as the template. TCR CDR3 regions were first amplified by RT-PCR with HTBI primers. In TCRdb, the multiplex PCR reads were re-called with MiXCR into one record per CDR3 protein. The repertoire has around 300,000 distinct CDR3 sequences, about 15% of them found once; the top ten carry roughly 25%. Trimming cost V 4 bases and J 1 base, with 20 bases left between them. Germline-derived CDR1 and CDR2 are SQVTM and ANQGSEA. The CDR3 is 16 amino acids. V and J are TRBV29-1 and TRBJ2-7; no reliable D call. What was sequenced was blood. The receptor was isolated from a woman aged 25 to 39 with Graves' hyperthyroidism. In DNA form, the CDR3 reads TGCAGCGTTGCGACGGACCTTCCAAGCCGATCCTACGAGCAGTACTTC. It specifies CSVATDLPSRSYEQYF.